These 3 T cell receptor beta chains came from one sample sequenced in a study of blood T cell repertoires in COVID-19. The data were produced by immunoSEQ multiplex PCR, yet TCRdb's version contains in-frame clones alone and is incomplete. The sample records around 120,000 clones, around 87% being singletons. Sequencing was done on a sample of peripheral blood. The receptors come from a woman between 55 and 75 years old with COVID-19, enrolled during active disease.

This clone was found once. The chain recombines TRBV7-3 with TRBJ1-1; 9 nucleotides match TRBD1. The J segment lost 6 bases and the V segment lost 5 bases, leaving 4 bases of the junction unmatched. CDR3 length: 13 amino acids. Germline V gives CDR1 SGHTA, CDR2 FQGTGA. The CDR3 loop reads CASSRGQGSEAFF. Written as DNA, the CDR3 is TGTGCCAGCAGCCGGGGACAGGGATCTGAAGCTTTCTTT.

This clone was seen a few times. The chain couples TRBV9 to TRBJ1-1; D not certain. This CDR3 has 13 amino acids. Germline CDR1 SGDLS, CDR2 YYNGEE. Deletions cut 0 bases from V and 4 bases from J, with 7 bases between. The CDR3 DNA reads TGTGCCAGCAGCGTAGGGCCGGGCACTGAAGCTTTCTTT. As protein: CASSVGPGTEAFF. The full variable domain, its missing parts supplied by reference TRBV9 and TRBJ1-1, is DSGVTQTPKHLITATGQRVTLRCSPRSGDLSVYWYQQSLDQGLQFLIQYYNGEERAKGNILERFSAQQFPDLHSELNLSSLELGDSALYFCASSVGPGTEAFFGQGTRLTVV.

CDR3 sequence: CATSRVSEYNEQFF. The CDR3 DNA sequence: TGTGCCACCAGCAGAGTTTCAGAATACAATGAGCAGTTCTTC. This sequence joins TRBV15 and TRBJ2-1, with D hard to call. V lost 1 base, J lost 4 bases, and 8 bases lay in between. The CDR3 runs 14 residues. Germline V lookup: CDR1 LNHNV, CDR2 YYDKDF (reference sequence).